This paragraph reports one T cell receptor (beta chain). This sample also contains other DNA sequences that code for the same CDR3. Germline-derived CDR1 and CDR2 are MNHEY and SMNVEV (reference sequence). The CDR3 is 13 amino acids. Trimming at V came to 5 bases and at J to 2 bases, leaving 3 bases not matched to a gene. This entry belongs to a study of control samples from healthy donors and cancer patients. Sequenced by immunoSEQ multiplex PCR; TCRdb stores in-frame clones only, minus some. Among hundreds of thousands of clones listed, roughly 90% were seen once. Sequenced sample: PBMCs. J is TRBJ2-7 and V is TRBV27; 7 bases match TRBD2. This TCR was sampled from a man aged 35 to 55 with head and neck cancer. The CDR3 region has the DNA TGTGCCAGCAGTCCCCGGGGGGCCTACGAGCAGTACTTC. It codes for CASSPRGAYEQYF.